This TCR beta chain was retrieved from a study of T cell responses to AZD1222 COVID-19 vaccine. About the study: Timing groups of about 4 and about 12 weeks for second doses were pooled.

Profiled with immunoSEQ multiplex PCR; TCRdb holds only in-frame clones, not every one. This sample yields around 200,000 clones, of which around 90% are seen a single time; less than 0.55% belongs to the top ten. Germline assignment: CDR1 SGHKS and CDR2 YYEKEE (reference sequence). The length of the CDR3 is 13 residues. V lost 3 bases, J lost 8 bases, and 14 bases lay in between. Study-wide results and limits: Among the donors, most were white British and more were female, and clonal diversity was possibly underestimated. Baseline seropositives among AZD1222 recipients totaled only five or six. Reportedly, nearly half of unique spike TCRs recognized epitopes outside B.1.351/B.1.1.7 mutations.

On this clone: Antigen unknown.

V usage is TRBV5-5 and J usage is TRBJ1-2; D remains unclear. Source: peripheral blood, taken on day 0 of AZD1222 vaccination. The origin of this receptor is an adult in good health. The chain's CDR3 is CASSWALETGYTF. CDR3 DNA sequence: TGTGCCAGCAGCTGGGCTTTGGAGACGGGCTACACCTTC.